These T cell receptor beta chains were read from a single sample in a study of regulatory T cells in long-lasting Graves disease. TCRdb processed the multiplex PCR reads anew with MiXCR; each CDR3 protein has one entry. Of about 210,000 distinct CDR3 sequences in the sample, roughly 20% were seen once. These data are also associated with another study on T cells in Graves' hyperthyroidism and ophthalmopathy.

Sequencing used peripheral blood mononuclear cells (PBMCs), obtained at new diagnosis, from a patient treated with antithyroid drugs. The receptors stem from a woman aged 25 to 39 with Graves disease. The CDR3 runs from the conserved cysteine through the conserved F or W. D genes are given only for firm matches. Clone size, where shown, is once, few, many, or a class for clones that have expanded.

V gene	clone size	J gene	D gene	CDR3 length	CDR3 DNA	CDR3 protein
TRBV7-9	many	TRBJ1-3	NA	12	TGTGCCAGCAGCTCTGAGATAAACACCATATATTTT	CASSSEINTIYF
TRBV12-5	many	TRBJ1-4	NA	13	TGTGCTACCAGAAGCGCAACTAATGAAAAACTGTTTTTT	CATRSATNEKLFF
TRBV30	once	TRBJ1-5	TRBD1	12	TGTGCCTGGAGGGACAGGGCGCAGCCCCAGCATTTT	CAWRDRAQPQHF
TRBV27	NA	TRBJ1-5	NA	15	TGTGCCAGCAGTTTATCGGCCTTGGACGGTCAGCCCCAGCATTTT	CASSLSALDGQPQHF
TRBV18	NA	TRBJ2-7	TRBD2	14	TGTGCCAGCTCACCAGGGACTAGCGGAGCCGAGCAGTACTTC	CASSPGTSGAEQYF
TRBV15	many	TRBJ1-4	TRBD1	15	TGTGCCACCAGCAGAGTTACAGGGGGCGGTGAAAAACTGTTTTTT	CATSRVTGGGEKLFF
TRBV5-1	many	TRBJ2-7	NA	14	TGCGCCAGCAAGTCGCAGGAGAGCTCCTACGAGCAGTACTTC	CASKSQESSYEQYF
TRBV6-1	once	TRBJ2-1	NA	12	TGTGCCAGCAGTGAAGCGCGACTGCGGCAGTTCTTC	CASSEARLRQFF
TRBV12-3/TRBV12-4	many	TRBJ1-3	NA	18	TGTGCCAGCAGTTTAGAGGCGAGGTTGGGCCTCTCTGGAAACACCATATATTTT	CASSLEARLGLSGNTIYF
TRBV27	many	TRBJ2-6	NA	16	TGTGCCACCAAACTCGCGGACGGCTCTGGGGCCAACGTCCTGACTTTC	CATKLADGSGANVLTF
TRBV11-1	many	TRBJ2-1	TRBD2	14	TGTGCCAGCGGTTACGGGGGGGGCGTCGATGAGCAGTTCTTC	CASGYGGGVDEQFF
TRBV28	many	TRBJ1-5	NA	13	TGTGCCGCTACAGGGTCCAGCAATCAGCCCCAGCATTTT	CAATGSSNQPQHF
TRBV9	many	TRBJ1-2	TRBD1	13	TGTGCCAGCAAGGAACAGGGGGCAGGTGGCTACACCTTC	CASKEQGAGGYTF
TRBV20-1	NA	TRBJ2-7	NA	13	TGCAGTGCTAGAGGTATGCGGGACTACGAGCAGTACTTC	CSARGMRDYEQYF
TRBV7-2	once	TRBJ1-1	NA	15	TGTGCCAGCAGCCCCCACGGGGGCAGGTACACTGAAGCTTTCTTT	CASSPHGGRYTEAFF
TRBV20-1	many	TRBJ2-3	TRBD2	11	TGCAGTGCCAGGGAGGGGGATACGCAGTATTTT	CSAREGDTQYF
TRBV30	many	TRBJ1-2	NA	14	TGTGCCTGGAGTGTAAGGCAGGGGAACTATGGCTACACCTTC	CAWSVRQGNYGYTF
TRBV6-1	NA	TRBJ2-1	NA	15	TGTGCCAGCAGTGACTCCCCGGACTCCTACAATGAGCAGTTCTTC	CASSDSPDSYNEQFF
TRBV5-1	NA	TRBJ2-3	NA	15	TGCGCCAGCCGTTACAACCCTTCTCAGACAGATACGCAGTATTTT	CASRYNPSQTDTQYF
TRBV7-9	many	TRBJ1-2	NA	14	TGTGCCAGCAGCTTAGGTGGCCAGGGGAGCGGCTACACCTTC	CASSLGGQGSGYTF
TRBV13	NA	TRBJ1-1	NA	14	TGTGCCAGCAGCCCCTGGGGCTTGAACACTGAAGCTTTCTTT	CASSPWGLNTEAFF
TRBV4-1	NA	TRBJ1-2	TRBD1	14	TGCGCCAGCAGCCGAGGGGGCGGCACCTGGGGCTACACCTTC	CASSRGGGTWGYTF
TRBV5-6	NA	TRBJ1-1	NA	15	TGTGCCAGCAGCTTGGCAGGGAAAGGGTTCACTGAAGCTTTCTTT	CASSLAGKGFTEAFF
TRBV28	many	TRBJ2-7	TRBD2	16	TGTGCCAGCAGTTTAATGGGACTAGGGGCTTTGTACGAGCAGTACTTC	CASSLMGLGALYEQYF
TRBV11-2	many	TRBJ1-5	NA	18	TGTGCCAGCAGCTTTACTCTCTTCGCGGGACGCACCGATCAGCCCCAGCATTTT	CASSFTLFAGRTDQPQHF
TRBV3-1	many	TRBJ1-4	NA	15	TGTGCCAGCAGCCAAGATAGCCACACTAATGAAAAACTGTTTTTT	CASSQDSHTNEKLFF
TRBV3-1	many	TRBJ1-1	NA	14	TGTGCCAGCAGCCAAGCAGGGAGGAACACTGAAGCTTTCTTT	CASSQAGRNTEAFF
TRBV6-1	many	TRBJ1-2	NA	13	TGTGCCAGCAGTGAGGGGCAGGATTATGGCTACACCTTC	CASSEGQDYGYTF
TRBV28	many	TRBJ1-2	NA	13	TGTGCCAGCAGTTTCAAGAAAGGGGATGGCTACACCTTC	CASSFKKGDGYTF
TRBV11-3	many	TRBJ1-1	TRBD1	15	TGTGCCAGCAGCTCAAGACAGGGGTTGGACACTGAAGCTTTCTTT	CASSSRQGLDTEAFF
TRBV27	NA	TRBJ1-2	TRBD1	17	TGTGCCAGCAGTTCGCCGACAGGGAGGATCGGGGACTATGGCTACACCTTC	CASSSPTGRIGDYGYTF
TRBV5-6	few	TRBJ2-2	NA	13	TGTGCCAGCAGCTTCGGCGCCACCGGGGAGCTGCTTTTT	CASSFGATGELLF
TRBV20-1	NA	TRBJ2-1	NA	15	TGCAGTGCTAGGATGGAAGGAGGTTCCTACAATGAGCAGTTCTTC	CSARMEGGSYNEQFF
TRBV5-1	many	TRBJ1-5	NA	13	TGCGCCAGCAGCCAGGGTGATAATCAGCCCCAGCATTTT	CASSQGDNQPQHF
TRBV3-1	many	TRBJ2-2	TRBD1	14	TGTGCCAGCAGCCAGCTGACAGGGTCCGGGGAGCTGTTTTTT	CASSQLTGSGELFF
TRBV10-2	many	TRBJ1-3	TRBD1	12	TGCGCCACCTCGGGACAGGGAGACACCATATATTTT	CATSGQGDTIYF
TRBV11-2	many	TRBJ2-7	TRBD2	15	TGCGCCAGCAGCCAGGATCCCGGGAGGTCCTACGAGCAGTACTTC	CASSQDPGRSYEQYF
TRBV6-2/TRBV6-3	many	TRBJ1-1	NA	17	TGTGCCAGCAGCCGGCCCCGGGTGGGGGGCCCCAGCACTGAAGCTTTCTTT	CASSRPRVGGPSTEAFF
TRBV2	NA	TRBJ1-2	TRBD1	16	TGTGCCAGCAAAGAGAACTCCGGGACAGGGACGGTGGGCTACACCTTC	CASKENSGTGTVGYTF
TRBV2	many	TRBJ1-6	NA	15	TGTGCCAGCAGTGAAGTTTCAGTTGATAATTCACCCCTCCACTTT	CASSEVSVDNSPLHF
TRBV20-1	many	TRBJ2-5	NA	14	TGCAGTGCTATAGGGAAGGGGCGCCAAGAGACCCAGTACTTC	CSAIGKGRQETQYF
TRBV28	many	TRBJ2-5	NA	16	TGTGCCAGCAGTTCACCCGACGCCGGGAGTCGAGAGACCCAGTACTTC	CASSSPDAGSRETQYF
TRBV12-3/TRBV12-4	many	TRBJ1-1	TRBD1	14	TGTGCCAGCGCTGAGACAGGGGGCCACACTGAAGCTTTCTTT	CASAETGGHTEAFF
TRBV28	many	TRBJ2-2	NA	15	TGTGCCAGCAGTCCCGTAGATCAGATTGCCGGGGAGCTGTTTTTT	CASSPVDQIAGELFF
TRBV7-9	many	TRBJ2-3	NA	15	TGTGCCAGCACTCCCGGAGGGGGGCGCAGAGATACGCAGTATTTT	CASTPGGGRRDTQYF
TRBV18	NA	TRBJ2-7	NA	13	TGTGCCAGCTCCGACCGGCTCTCCTACGAGCAGTACTTC	CASSDRLSYEQYF
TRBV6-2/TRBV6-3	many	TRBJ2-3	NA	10	TGTGCCAGCTCCAGAGATACGCAGTATTTT	CASSRDTQYF
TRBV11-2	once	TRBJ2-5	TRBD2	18	TGTGCCAGCAGCTTAGGGGGACTAGCTCGGAGTTCTGGAGAGACCCAGTACTTC	CASSLGGLARSSGETQYF
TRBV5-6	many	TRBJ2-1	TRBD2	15	TGTGCCAGCAGCTTGGTTAGCGGGGGTTTTGATGAGCAGTTCTTC	CASSLVSGGFDEQFF
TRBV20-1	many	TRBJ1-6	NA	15	TGCAGTGCTGAACAGGAGGGACACCCTGGGTCACCCCTCCACTTT	CSAEQEGHPGSPLHF
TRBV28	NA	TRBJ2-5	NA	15	TGTGCCAGCAGTTTATTTGCCCAGGGCCGAGAGACCCAGTACTTC	CASSLFAQGRETQYF
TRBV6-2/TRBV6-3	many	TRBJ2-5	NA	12	TGTGCCAGCACGGAACCACCCCGGACCCAGTACTTC	CASTEPPRTQYF
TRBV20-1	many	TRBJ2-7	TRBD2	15	TGCAGTGCTAGTGTTTTGGGTCTAGCGGGGGGAGAGCAGTACTTC	CSASVLGLAGGEQYF
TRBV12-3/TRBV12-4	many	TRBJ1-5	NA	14	TGTGCCAGCAGTTGGCAGAGAGGCAATCAGCCCCAGCATTTT	CASSWQRGNQPQHF
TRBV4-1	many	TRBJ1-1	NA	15	TGCGCCAGCAGCCGAACAGGGATAAGTGACACTGAAGCTTTCTTT	CASSRTGISDTEAFF